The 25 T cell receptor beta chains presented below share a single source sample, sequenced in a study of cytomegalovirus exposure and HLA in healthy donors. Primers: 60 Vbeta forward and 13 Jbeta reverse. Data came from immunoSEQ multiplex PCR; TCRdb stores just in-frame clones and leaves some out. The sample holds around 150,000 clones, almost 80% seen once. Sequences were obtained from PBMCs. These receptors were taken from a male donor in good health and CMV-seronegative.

The CDR3 spells CASSVPGLLKADTQYF. CDR3 in DNA: TGTGCCAGCAGCGTTCCGGGACTCCTTAAAGCAGATACGCAGTATTTT. The chain recombines TRBV5-4 with TRBJ2-3; D possibly corresponds to TRBD2 (6 bases). The CDR3 totals 16 residues. Trimming left V 4 bases short and J 4 bases short, with 19 bases between. From germline, CDR1 is SGHNT and CDR2 YYREEE (reference sequence). Filled out from reference TRBV5-4 and TRBJ2-3, the complete variable domain reads ETGVTQSPTHLIKTRGQQVTLRCSSQSGHNTVSWYQQALGQGPQFIFQYYREEENGRGNFPPRFSGLQFPNYSSELNVNALELDDSALYLCASSVPGLLKADTQYFGPGTRLTVL.

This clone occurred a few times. DNA for the CDR3: TGTGCCAGCAGCTCCTCCCGACAGGGAAACAACGAGCAGTACTTC. Protein product: CASSSSRQGNNEQYF. This chain connects TRBV13 to TRBJ2-7; 7 positions agree with TRBD1. This CDR3 spans 15 amino acids. CDR1 is PRHDT, CDR2 FYEKMQ, per germline (reference sequence). J gave up 5 bases and V 4 bases, and 11 bases lay outside the gene matches.

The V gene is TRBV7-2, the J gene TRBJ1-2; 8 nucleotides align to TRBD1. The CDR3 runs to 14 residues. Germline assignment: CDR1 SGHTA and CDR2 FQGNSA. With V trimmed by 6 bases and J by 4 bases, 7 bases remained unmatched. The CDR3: CASSRGQESYGYTF. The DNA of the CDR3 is TGTGCCAGCAGTCGGGGACAGGAGAGCTATGGCTACACCTTC.

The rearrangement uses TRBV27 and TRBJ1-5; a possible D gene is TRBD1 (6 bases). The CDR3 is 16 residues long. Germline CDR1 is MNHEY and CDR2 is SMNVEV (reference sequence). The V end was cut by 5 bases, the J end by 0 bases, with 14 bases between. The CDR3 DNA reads TGTGCCAGCAGTCTAGGGGGTAGGCTTAGCAATCAGCCCCAGCATTTT. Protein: CASSLGGRLSNQPQHF.

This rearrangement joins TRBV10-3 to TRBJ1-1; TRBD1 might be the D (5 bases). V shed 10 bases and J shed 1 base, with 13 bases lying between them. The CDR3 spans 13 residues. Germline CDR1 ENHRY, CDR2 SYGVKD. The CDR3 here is CATEKTENTEAFF. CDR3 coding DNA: TGTGCCACCGAAAAGACAGAGAACACTGAAGCTTTCTTT.

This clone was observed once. The CDR3 region is CASSFPGVSNQPQHF. CDR3 DNA sequence: TGTGCCAGCAGTTTCCCGGGGGTTAGCAATCAGCCCCAGCATTTT. The gene calls are TRBV28 and TRBJ1-5; tentatively, D is TRBD1 (5 bases). The CDR3 extends over 15 amino acids. Germline lookup yields CDR1 MDHEN and CDR2 SYDVKM. Trimming stripped 3 bases from V and 0 bases from J, with 9 bases between.

CDR3 sequence (DNA): TGCGCCAGCAGACAACTAAGCGGGAACACCGGGGAGCTGTTTTTT. This codes for CASRQLSGNTGELFF. The gene calls are TRBV10-1 and TRBJ2-2, with a weak D call TRBD2 (5 bases). Germline lookup yields CDR1 WNHNN and CDR2 SYGVQD (reference sequence). Trimming cost V 6 bases and J 1 base, with 12 bases left between them. The CDR3 is made up of 15 amino acids.

The CDR3 here is CASSRAGGGTSGYEQYF. CDR3 DNA: TGTGCCAGCAGTCGTGCTGGGGGCGGGACTAGCGGCTACGAGCAGTACTTC. This chain uses TRBV7-2 with TRBJ2-7; 11 bases fit TRBD2. Germline values: CDR1 SGHTA, CDR2 FQGNSA. The V and J ends lost 6 bases and 3 bases, in that order; junction bases with no gene match: 13. The CDR3 extends over 17 amino acids.

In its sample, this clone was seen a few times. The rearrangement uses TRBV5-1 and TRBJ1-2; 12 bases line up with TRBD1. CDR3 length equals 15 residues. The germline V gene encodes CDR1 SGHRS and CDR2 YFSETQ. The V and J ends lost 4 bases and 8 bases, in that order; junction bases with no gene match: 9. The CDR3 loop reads CASSARDRGRGGYTF. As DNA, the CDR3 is TGCGCCAGCAGCGCCCGGGACAGGGGGCGCGGAGGCTACACCTTC.

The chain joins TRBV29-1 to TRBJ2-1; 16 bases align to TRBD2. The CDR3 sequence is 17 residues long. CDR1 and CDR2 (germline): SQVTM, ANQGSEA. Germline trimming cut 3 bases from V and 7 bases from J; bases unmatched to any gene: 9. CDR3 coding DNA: TGCAGCGTTGATGGGACGCCGGGACTAGCGGGAGGGAATGAGCAGTTCTTC. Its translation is CSVDGTPGLAGGNEQFF.

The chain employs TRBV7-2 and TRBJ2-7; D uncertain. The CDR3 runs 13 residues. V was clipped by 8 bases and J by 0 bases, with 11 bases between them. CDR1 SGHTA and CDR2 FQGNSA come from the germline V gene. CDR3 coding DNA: TGTGCCAGCGGGTGGGCAACCTCCTACGAGCAGTACTTC. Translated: CASGWATSYEQYF.

The CDR3 DNA reads TGCGCCAGCAGCTGGGGCAGGGGGAACACTGAAGCTTTCTTT. Translation: CASSWGRGNTEAFF. The chain recombines TRBV5-1 with TRBJ1-1, with a weak D call TRBD1 (6 bases). The CDR3 spans 14 residues. Germline CDR1 SGHRS, CDR2 YFSETQ. Trimming removed 3 bases at V and 1 base at J, with 10 bases between.

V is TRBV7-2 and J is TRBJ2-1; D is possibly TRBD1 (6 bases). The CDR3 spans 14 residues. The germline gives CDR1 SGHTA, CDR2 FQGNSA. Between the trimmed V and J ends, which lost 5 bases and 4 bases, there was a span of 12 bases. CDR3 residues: CASSQGSAYNEQFF. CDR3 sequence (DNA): TGTGCCAGCAGCCAGGGGTCTGCTTACAATGAGCAGTTCTTC.

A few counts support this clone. The CDR3 nucleotides are TGTGCCAGCAGCTTTGGACAGGGGGCGGTTGGCTACACCTTC. Translated: CASSFGQGAVGYTF. The J gene is TRBJ1-2, the V gene TRBV5-6; 11 bases agree with TRBD1. Trimming removed 2 bases from V and 7 bases from J; junction bases left unmatched: 4. Germline V gives CDR1 SGHDT, CDR2 YYEEEE. This CDR3 contains 14 residues.

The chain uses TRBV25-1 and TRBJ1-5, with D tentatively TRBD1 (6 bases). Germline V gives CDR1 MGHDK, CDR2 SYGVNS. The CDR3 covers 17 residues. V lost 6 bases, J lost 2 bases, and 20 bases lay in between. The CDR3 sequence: CASRITRTDKRNQPQHF. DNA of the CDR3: TGTGCCAGCAGAATCACGCGGACAGACAAGCGCAATCAGCCCCAGCATTTT.

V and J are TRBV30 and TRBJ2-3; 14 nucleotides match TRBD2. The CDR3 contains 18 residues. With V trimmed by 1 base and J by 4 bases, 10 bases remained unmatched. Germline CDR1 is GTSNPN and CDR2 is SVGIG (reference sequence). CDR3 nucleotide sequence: TGTGCCTGGAGTGGGGGGACTAGCGGGAGACCCGGGGCAGATACGCAGTATTTT. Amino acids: CAWSGGTSGRPGADTQYF.

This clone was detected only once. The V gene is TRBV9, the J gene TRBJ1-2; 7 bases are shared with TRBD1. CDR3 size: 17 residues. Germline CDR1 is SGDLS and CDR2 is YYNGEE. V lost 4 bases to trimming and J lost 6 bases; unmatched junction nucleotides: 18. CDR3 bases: TGTGCCAGCAGCCCTCGACAGGGAGTAAATAACTTGGATGGCTACACCTTC. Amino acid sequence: CASSPRQGVNNLDGYTF.

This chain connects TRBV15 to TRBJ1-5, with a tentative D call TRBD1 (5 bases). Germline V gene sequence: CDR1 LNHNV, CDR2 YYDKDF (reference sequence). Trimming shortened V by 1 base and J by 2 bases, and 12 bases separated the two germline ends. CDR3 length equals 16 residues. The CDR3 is CATSRVAGQGNQPQHF. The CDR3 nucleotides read TGTGCCACCAGCAGAGTGGCAGGGCAGGGCAATCAGCCCCAGCATTTT.

CDR3 DNA sequence: TGTGCCAGCAGCTTTATCAAGGGACAGGGAGCTTTCTTT. Its protein product is CASSFIKGQGAFF. The rearrangement uses TRBV11-1 and TRBJ1-1; 9 nucleotides match TRBD1. The length of the CDR3 is 13 residues. Germline CDR1 and CDR2: SGHAT and FQDESV (reference sequence). V lost 3 bases and J lost 10; bases outside the gene matches: 6.

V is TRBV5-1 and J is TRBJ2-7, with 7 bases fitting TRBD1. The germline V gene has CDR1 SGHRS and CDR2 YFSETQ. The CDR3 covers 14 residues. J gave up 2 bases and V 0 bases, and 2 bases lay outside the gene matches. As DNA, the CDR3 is TGCGCCAGCAGCTTGGAACAGGGGCCCTACGAGCAGTACTTC. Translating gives CASSLEQGPYEQYF.

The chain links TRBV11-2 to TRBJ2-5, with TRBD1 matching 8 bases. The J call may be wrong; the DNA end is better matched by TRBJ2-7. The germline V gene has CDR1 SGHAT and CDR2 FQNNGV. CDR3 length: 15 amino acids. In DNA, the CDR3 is TGTGCCAGCAGCCGGACAGGGTACGGGTCCTACGAGCAGTACTTC. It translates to CASSRTGYGSYEQYF.

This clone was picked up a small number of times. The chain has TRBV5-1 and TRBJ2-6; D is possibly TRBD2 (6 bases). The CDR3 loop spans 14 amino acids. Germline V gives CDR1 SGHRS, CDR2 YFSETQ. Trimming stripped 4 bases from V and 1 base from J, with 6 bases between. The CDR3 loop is CASSGGSGANVLTF. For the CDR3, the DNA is TGCGCCAGCAGCGGGGGGTCTGGGGCCAACGTCCTGACTTTC.

CDR3 nucleotides: TGTGCCAGCAGGTTCTGGGGCAGGGGGTTTTACGGCTACACCTTC. Encoded protein: CASRFWGRGFYGYTF. The chain has TRBV27 and TRBJ1-2; 7 bases map to TRBD1. Germline assignment: CDR1 MNHEY and CDR2 SMNVEV (reference sequence). The V segment lost 6 bases and the J segment 8 bases; nucleotides outside the gene matches: 15. This CDR3 contains 15 residues.

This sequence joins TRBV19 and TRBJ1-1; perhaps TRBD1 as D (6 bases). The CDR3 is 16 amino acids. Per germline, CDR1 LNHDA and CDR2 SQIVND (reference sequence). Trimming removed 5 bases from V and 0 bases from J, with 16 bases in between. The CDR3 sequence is CASSPVGGPVNTEAFF. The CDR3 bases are TGTGCCAGTAGTCCCGTCGGGGGGCCGGTGAACACTGAAGCTTTCTTT. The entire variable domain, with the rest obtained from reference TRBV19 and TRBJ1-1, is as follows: DGGITQSPKYLFRKEGQNVTLSCEQNLNHDAMYWYRQDPGQGLRLIYYSQIVNDFQKGDIAEGYSVSREKKESFPLTVTSAQKNPTAFYLCASSPVGGPVNTEAFFGQGTRLTVV.

The CDR3: CASSLATEAFF. In DNA form, the CDR3 reads TGTGCCAGCAGCTTGGCGACTGAAGCTTTCTTT. V and J are TRBV5-6 and TRBJ1-1; D is unclear. Germline-derived CDR1 and CDR2 are SGHDT and YYEEEE. V lost 0 bases, J lost 5 bases, and 2 bases lay in between. The CDR3 totals 11 residues.